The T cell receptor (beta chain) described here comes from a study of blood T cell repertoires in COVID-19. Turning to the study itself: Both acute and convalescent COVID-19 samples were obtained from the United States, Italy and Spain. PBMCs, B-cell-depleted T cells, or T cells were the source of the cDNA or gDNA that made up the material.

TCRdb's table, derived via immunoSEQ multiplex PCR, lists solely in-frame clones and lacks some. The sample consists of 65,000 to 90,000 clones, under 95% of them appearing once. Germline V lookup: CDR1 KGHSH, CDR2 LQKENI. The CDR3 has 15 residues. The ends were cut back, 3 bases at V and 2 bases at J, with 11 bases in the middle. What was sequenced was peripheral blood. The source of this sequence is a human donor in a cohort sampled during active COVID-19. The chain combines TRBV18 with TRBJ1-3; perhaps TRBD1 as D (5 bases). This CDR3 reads CASSPTGSPGNTIYF. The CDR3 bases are TGTGCCAGCTCACCTACAGGATCTCCTGGAAACACCATATATTTT.